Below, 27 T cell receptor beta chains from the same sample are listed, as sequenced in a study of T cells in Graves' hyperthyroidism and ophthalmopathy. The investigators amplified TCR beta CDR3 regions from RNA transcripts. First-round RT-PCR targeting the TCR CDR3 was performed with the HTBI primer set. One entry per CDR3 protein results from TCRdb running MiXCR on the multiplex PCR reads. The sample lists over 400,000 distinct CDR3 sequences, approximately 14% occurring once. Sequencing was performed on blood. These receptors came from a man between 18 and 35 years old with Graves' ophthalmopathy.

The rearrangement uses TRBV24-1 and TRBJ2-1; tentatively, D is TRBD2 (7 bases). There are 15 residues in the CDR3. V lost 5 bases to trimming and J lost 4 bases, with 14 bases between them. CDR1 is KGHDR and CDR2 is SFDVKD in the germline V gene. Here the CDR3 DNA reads TGTGCCACCAGTGCCCTTGGGGGGGCTTACAATGAGCAGTTCTTC. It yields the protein CATSALGGAYNEQFF.

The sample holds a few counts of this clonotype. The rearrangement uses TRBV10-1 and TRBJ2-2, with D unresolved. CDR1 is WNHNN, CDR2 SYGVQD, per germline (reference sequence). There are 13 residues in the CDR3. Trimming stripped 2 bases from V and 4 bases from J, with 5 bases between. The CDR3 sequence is CASSEAGTGELFF. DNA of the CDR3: TGCGCCAGCAGTGAGGCAGGCACCGGGGAGCTGTTTTTT.

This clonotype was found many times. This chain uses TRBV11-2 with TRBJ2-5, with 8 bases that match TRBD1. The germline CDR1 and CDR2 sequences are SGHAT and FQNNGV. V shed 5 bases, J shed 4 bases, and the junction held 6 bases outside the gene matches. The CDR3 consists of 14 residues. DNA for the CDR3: TGTGCCAGCAGCCCCGGACAGGGTGGAGAGACCCAGTACTTC. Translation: CASSPGQGGETQYF.

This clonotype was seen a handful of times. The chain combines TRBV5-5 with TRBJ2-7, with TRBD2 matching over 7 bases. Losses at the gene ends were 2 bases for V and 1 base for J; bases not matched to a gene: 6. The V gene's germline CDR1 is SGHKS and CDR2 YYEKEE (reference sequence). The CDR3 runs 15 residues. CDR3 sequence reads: CASSFLGGGSYEQYF. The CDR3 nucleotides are TGTGCCAGCAGCTTTTTAGGCGGGGGATCCTACGAGCAGTACTTC.

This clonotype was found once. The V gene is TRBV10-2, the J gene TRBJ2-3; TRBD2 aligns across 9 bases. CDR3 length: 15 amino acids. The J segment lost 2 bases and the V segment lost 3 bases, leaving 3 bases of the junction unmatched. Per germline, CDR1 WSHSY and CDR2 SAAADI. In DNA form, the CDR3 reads TGCGCCAGCAGTGACCAGCGGGGGGCCACAGATACGCAGTATTTT. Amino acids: CASSDQRGATDTQYF.

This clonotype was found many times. The CDR3 DNA sequence: TGTGCCAGCAGTTACGACGGCCATAACTATGGCTACACCTTC. This translates into CASSYDGHNYGYTF. The rearrangement links TRBV6-5 to TRBJ1-2; D gene ambiguous. Germline V lookup: CDR1 MNHEY, CDR2 SVGAGI. The CDR3 length is 14 residues. V lost 2 bases to trimming and J lost 1 base, with 8 bases between them.

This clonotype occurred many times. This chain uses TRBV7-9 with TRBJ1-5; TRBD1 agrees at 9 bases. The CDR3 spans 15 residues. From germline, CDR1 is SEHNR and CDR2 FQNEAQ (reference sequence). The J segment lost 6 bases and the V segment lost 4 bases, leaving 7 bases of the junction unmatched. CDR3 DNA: TGTGCCAGCAGCTCTGGGACAGGGTTGCCTCAGCCCCAGCATTTT. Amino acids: CASSSGTGLPQPQHF.

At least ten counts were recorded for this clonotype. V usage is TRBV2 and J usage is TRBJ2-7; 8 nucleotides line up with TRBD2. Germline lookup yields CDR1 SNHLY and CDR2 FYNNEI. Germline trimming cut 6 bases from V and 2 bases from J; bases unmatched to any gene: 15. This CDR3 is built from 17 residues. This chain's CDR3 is CASSLTPGLGMTYEQYF. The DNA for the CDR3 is TGTGCCAGCAGCCTTACCCCGGGACTAGGCATGACCTACGAGCAGTACTTC.

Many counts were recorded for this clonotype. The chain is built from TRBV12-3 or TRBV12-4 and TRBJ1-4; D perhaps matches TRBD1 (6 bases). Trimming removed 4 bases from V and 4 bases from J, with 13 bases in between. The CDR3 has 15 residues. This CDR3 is CASSWAGAGNEKLFF. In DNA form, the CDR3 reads TGTGCCAGCAGTTGGGCAGGGGCGGGTAATGAAAAACTGTTTTTT.

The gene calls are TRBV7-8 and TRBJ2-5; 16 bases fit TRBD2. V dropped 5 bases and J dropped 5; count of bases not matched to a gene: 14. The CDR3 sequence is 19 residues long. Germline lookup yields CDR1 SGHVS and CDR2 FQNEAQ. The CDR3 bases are TGTGCCAGCAGCCCCTACGCGGGACTAGCGGGAGGGACTAGTGAGACCCAGTACTTC. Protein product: CASSPYAGLAGGTSETQYF.

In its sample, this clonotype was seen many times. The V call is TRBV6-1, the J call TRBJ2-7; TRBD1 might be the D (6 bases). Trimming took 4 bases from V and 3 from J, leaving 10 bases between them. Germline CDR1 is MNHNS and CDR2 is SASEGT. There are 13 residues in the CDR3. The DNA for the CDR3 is TGTGCCAGCAGTGCGACAGGAAGCTACGAGCAGTACTTC. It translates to CASSATGSYEQYF.

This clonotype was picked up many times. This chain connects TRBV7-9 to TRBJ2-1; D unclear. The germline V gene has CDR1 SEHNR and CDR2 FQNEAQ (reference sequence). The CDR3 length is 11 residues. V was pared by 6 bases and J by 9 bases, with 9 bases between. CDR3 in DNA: TGTGCCAGCAGTCGAGTCGTTGAGCAGTTCTTC. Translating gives CASSRVVEQFF.

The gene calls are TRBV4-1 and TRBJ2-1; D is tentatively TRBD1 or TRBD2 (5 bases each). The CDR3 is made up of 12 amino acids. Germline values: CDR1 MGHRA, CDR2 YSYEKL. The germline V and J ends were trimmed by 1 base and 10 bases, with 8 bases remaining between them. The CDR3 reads CASSQVGEEQFF. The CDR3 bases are TGCGCCAGCAGCCAAGTGGGGGAAGAGCAGTTCTTC.

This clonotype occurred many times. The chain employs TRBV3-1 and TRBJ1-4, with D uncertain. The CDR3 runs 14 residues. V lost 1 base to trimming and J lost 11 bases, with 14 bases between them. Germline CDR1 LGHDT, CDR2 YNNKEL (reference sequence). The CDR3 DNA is TGTGCCAGCAGCCAAGGTACCAGCCCGTCCAAACTGTTTTTT. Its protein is CASSQGTSPSKLFF.

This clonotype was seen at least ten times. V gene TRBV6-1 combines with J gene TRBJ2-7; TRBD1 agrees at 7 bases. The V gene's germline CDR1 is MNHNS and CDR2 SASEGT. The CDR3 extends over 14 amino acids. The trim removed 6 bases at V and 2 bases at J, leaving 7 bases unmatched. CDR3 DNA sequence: TGTGCCAGCAGACCACAGGGGAGCCCCTACGAGCAGTACTTC. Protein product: CASRPQGSPYEQYF.

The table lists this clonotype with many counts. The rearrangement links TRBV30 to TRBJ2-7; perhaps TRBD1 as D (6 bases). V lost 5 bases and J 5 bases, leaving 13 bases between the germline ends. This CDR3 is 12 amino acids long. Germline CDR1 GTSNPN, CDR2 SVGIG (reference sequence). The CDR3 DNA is TGTGCCTGGGTAAAACAGGGCGACGAGCAGTACTTC. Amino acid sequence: CAWVKQGDEQYF.

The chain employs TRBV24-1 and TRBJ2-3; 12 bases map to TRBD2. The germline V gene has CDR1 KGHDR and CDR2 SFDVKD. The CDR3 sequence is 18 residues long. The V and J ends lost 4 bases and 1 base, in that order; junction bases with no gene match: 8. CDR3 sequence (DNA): TGTGCCACCAGTGACAGCCCTAGCGGGGGGGCGGGCACAGATACGCAGTATTTT. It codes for CATSDSPSGGAGTDTQYF.

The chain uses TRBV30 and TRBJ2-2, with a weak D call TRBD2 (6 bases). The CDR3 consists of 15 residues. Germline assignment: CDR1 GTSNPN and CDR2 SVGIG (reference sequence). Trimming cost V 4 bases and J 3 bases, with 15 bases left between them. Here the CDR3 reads CAWKLGRRDTGELFF. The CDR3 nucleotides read TGTGCCTGGAAATTAGGGAGGCGCGACACCGGGGAGCTGTTTTTT.

The CDR3 DNA reads as TGTGCCAGTAGTGACAGGGGACCTAGCACAGATACGCAGTATTTT. Protein: CASSDRGPSTDTQYF. The gene calls are TRBV19 and TRBJ2-3; 8 bases are shared with TRBD1. V shed 5 bases and J 0 bases; nucleotides not matched to a gene: 4. The CDR3 consists of 15 residues. Germline V gene lookup returns CDR1 LNHDA and CDR2 SQIVND (reference sequence).

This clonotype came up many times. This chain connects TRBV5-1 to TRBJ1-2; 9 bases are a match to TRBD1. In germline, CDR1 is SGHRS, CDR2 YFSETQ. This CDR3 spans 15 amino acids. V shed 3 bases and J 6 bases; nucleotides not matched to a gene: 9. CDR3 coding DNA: TGCGCCAGCAGCTCGGACATGGGACAGGGACATGGCTACACCTTC. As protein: CASSSDMGQGHGYTF.

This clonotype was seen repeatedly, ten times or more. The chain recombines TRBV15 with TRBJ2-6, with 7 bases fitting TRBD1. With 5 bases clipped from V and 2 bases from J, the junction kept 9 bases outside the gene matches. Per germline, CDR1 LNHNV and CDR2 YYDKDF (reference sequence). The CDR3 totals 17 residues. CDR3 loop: CATSGNDREPGANVLTF. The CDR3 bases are TGTGCCACCAGCGGAAATGACAGGGAACCTGGGGCCAACGTCCTGACTTTC.

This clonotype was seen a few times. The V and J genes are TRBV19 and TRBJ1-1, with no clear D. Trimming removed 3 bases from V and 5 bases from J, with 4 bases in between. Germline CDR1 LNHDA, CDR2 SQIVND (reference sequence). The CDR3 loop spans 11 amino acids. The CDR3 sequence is CASSITTEAFF. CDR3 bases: TGTGCCAGTAGTATTACAACTGAAGCTTTCTTT.

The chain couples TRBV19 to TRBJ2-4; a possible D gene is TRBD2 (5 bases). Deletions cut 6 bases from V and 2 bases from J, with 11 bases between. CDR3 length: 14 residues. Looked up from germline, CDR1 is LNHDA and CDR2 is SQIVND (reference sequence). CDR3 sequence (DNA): TGTGCCAGTAGCATTAGCGTGCCCAAAAACATTCAGTACTTC. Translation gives CASSISVPKNIQYF.

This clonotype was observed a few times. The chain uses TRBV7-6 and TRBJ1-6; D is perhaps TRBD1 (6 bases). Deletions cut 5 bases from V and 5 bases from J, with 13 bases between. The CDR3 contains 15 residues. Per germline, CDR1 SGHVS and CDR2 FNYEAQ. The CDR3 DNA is TGTGCCAGCAGCGGGGGACACAGAGATAATTCACCCCTCCACTTT. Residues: CASSGGHRDNSPLHF.

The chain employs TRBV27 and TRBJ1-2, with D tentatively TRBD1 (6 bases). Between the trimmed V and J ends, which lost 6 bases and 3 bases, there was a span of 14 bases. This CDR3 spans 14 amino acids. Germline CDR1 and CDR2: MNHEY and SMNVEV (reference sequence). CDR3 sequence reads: CASRSNRVYYGYTF. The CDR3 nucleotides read TGTGCCAGCAGATCTAACAGGGTATACTATGGCTACACCTTC.

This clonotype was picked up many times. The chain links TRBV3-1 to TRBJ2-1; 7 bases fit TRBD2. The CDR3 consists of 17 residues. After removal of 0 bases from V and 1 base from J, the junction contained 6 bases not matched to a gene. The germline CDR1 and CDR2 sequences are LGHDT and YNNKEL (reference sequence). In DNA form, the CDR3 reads TGTGCCAGCAGCCAAGAAGGCGGGAGCCCATCCTACAATGAGCAGTTCTTC. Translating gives CASSQEGGSPSYNEQFF.

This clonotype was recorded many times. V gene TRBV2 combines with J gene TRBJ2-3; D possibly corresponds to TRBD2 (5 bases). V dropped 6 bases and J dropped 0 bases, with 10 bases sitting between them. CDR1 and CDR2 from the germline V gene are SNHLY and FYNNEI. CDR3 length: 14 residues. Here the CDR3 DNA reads TGTGCCAGCAGAGCACTAGTTAGCACAGATACGCAGTATTTT. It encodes CASRALVSTDTQYF.